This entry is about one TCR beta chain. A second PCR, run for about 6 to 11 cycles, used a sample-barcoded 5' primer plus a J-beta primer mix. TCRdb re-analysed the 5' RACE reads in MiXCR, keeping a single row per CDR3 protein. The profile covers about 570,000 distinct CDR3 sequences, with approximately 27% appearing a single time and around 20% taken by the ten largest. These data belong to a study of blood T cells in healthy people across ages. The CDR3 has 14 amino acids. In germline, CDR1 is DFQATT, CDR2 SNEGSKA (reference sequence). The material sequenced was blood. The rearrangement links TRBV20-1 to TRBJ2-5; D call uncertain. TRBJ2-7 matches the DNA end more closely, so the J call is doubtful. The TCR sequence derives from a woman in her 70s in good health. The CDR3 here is CSARPYGQSYEQYF. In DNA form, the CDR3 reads TGCAGTGCTAGACCATACGGGCAAAGCTACGAGCAGTACTTC.